A selection of T cell receptor beta chains follows, all from one sample in a study of blood T cell repertoires in COVID-19. Measured with immunoSEQ multiplex PCR; TCRdb has only the in-frame clones, and not every one. In the table there are a few hundred thousand clones, 88% of which are singletons. Sequences were obtained from peripheral blood. These receptors were obtained from a man between 18 and 35 years old with active or convalescent COVID-19. Both conserved end residues are part of each CDR3. The order of the fields is clone size, D gene, J gene, V gene, CDR3 DNA, CDR3 protein. A D gene is named only where the DNA matches it firmly. Expanded clones are given a class, and other clones once, few, many or no size at all.

clone size: NA
D gene: NA
J gene: TRBJ2-5
V gene: TRBV5-1
CDR3 DNA: TGCGCCAGCAGATTCGGAGAGACCCAGTACTTC
CDR3 protein: CASRFGETQYF

clone size: NA
D gene: TRBD2
J gene: TRBJ2-7
V gene: TRBV25-1
CDR3 DNA: TGTGCCAGCACCGCGGGGGGTTGGCCTACCTACGAGCAGTACTTC
CDR3 protein: CASTAGGWPTYEQYF

clone size: NA
D gene: NA
J gene: TRBJ2-4
V gene: TRBV29-1
CDR3 DNA: TGCAGCGTTGTGGGGAGACTTAACAAAAACATTCAGTACTTC
CDR3 protein: CSVVGRLNKNIQYF

clone size: NA
D gene: TRBD2
J gene: TRBJ2-1
V gene: TRBV9
CDR3 DNA: TGTGCCAGCAGCGTAAGCGGGGGGGCTGGTAATGAGCAGTTCTTC
CDR3 protein: CASSVSGGAGNEQFF

clone size: few
D gene: NA
J gene: TRBJ1-1
V gene: TRBV18
CDR3 DNA: TGTGCCAGCTCAGGGGGGACTGCTGTGAGGAACACTGAAGCTTTCTTT
CDR3 protein: CASSGGTAVRNTEAFF

clone size: NA
D gene: TRBD1
J gene: TRBJ1-5
V gene: TRBV19
CDR3 DNA: TGTGCCAGTAGTATCAGGGGGCTGAGGCAGCCCCAGCATTTT
CDR3 protein: CASSIRGLRQPQHF

clone size: NA
D gene: NA
J gene: TRBJ2-1
V gene: TRBV3-1/TRBV3-2
CDR3 DNA: TGTGCCAGCAGCCAAGAGCTGAAGAGTGATGAGCAGTTCTTC
CDR3 protein: CASSQELKSDEQFF

clone size: NA
D gene: NA
J gene: TRBJ1-6
V gene: TRBV2
CDR3 DNA: TGTGCCAGCAGTGAACTGGTGTCGGGGAGCTCCTATAATTCACCCCTCCACTTT
CDR3 protein: CASSELVSGSSYNSPLHF

clone size: NA
D gene: NA
J gene: TRBJ2-7
V gene: TRBV3-1/TRBV3-2
CDR3 DNA: TGTGCCAGCAGCCAAGAACCTACCTCCTACGAGCAGTACTTC
CDR3 protein: CASSQEPTSYEQYF

clone size: NA
D gene: TRBD2
J gene: TRBJ2-3
V gene: TRBV9
CDR3 DNA: TGTGCCAGCAGCCTCGGGGGGTCCACAGATACGCAGTATTTT
CDR3 protein: CASSLGGSTDTQYF

clone size: NA
D gene: TRBD1
J gene: TRBJ2-7
V gene: TRBV6-5
CDR3 DNA: TGTGCCAGCAGTTGGGACAGGGTAACCTACGAGCAGTACTTC
CDR3 protein: CASSWDRVTYEQYF

clone size: NA
D gene: NA
J gene: TRBJ1-5
V gene: TRBV12-3/TRBV12-4
CDR3 DNA: TGTGCCAGCGCAAGGGGAAATCAGCCCCAGCATTTT
CDR3 protein: CASARGNQPQHF

clone size: once
D gene: NA
J gene: TRBJ2-7
V gene: TRBV6-2/TRBV6-3
CDR3 DNA: TGTGCCAGCAGTTACCCACAGAGCTACGAGCAGTACTTC
CDR3 protein: CASSYPQSYEQYF

clone size: NA
D gene: NA
J gene: TRBJ2-3
V gene: TRBV9
CDR3 DNA: TGTGCCAGCAGCGTAGGGGTAGGGGGCACAGATACGCAGTATTTT
CDR3 protein: CASSVGVGGTDTQYF

clone size: NA
D gene: NA
J gene: TRBJ1-5
V gene: TRBV19
CDR3 DNA: TGTGCCAGTAGTATTAAAGGACAGATACTCAATCAGCCCCAGCATTTT
CDR3 protein: CASSIKGQILNQPQHF

clone size: NA
D gene: TRBD1
J gene: TRBJ2-4
V gene: TRBV19
CDR3 DNA: TGTGCCAGTAGTAACGTCAGGGGGTGGAATACCAAAAACATTCAGTACTTC
CDR3 protein: CASSNVRGWNTKNIQYF

clone size: NA
D gene: NA
J gene: TRBJ2-7
V gene: TRBV6-5
CDR3 DNA: TGTGCCAGCAGTTACTTCAGGGGCAACGAGCAGTACTTC
CDR3 protein: CASSYFRGNEQYF

clone size: NA
D gene: TRBD2
J gene: TRBJ2-2
V gene: TRBV10-3
CDR3 DNA: TGTGCCATCAGTGAGACCCTAGCGGGAACGAACACCGGGGAGCTGTTTTTT
CDR3 protein: CAISETLAGTNTGELFF

clone size: NA
D gene: NA
J gene: TRBJ1-5
V gene: TRBV10-3
CDR3 DNA: TGTGCCATCAGTGAGTACAGGGCTCCCAATCAGCCCCAGCATTTT
CDR3 protein: CAISEYRAPNQPQHF

clone size: NA
D gene: TRBD1
J gene: TRBJ1-6
V gene: TRBV4-1
CDR3 DNA: TGCGCCAGCAGCGCTACAGGGGGAACTTGGAATTCACCCCTCCACTTT
CDR3 protein: CASSATGGTWNSPLHF

clone size: NA
D gene: NA
J gene: TRBJ1-6
V gene: TRBV29-1
CDR3 DNA: TGCAGCGCTCAGGAGGGTGGATCACCCCTCCACTTT
CDR3 protein: CSAQEGGSPLHF

clone size: NA
D gene: NA
J gene: TRBJ1-3
V gene: TRBV2
CDR3 DNA: TGTGCCAGCAGCTTCGGGGGAGCCAACTCTGGAAACACCATATATTTT
CDR3 protein: CASSFGGANSGNTIYF

clone size: NA
D gene: TRBD2
J gene: TRBJ2-1
V gene: TRBV3-1/TRBV3-2
CDR3 DNA: TGTGCCAGCAGCCGCGCGACTAGCGGGGGAACCTACAATGAGCAGTTCTTC
CDR3 protein: CASSRATSGGTYNEQFF

clone size: NA
D gene: TRBD2
J gene: TRBJ2-1
V gene: TRBV7-9
CDR3 DNA: TGTGCCAGCACGGGACTAGCGGGTAACAATGAGCAGTTCTTC
CDR3 protein: CASTGLAGNNEQFF

clone size: NA
D gene: NA
J gene: TRBJ1-5
V gene: TRBV27
CDR3 DNA: TGTGCCAGCAGTTTTTCAGGCATTTATAGCAATCAGCCCCAGCATTTT
CDR3 protein: CASSFSGIYSNQPQHF

clone size: NA
D gene: NA
J gene: TRBJ1-5
V gene: TRBV19
CDR3 DNA: TGTGCCAGTAGTATCACGTGGGGGCCTCAGCCCCAGCATTTT
CDR3 protein: CASSITWGPQPQHF

clone size: NA
D gene: TRBD1
J gene: TRBJ2-1
V gene: TRBV5-4
CDR3 DNA: TGTGCCAGCAGCTCCGACAGGGGACCCTACAATGAGCAGTTCTTC
CDR3 protein: CASSSDRGPYNEQFF

clone size: NA
D gene: TRBD2
J gene: TRBJ2-5
V gene: TRBV3-1/TRBV3-2
CDR3 DNA: TGTGCCAGCAGCCAAGTACTGACAGCGGGGGCCCGAGAGACCCAGTACTTC
CDR3 protein: CASSQVLTAGARETQYF

clone size: NA
D gene: TRBD1
J gene: TRBJ1-4
V gene: TRBV5-6
CDR3 DNA: TGTGCCAGCAGCTTGGGGGGGCACAGGGGTGAAAAACTGTTTTTT
CDR3 protein: CASSLGGHRGEKLFF

clone size: NA
D gene: NA
J gene: TRBJ1-4
V gene: TRBV6-1
CDR3 DNA: TGTGCCAGCAGTGCACAGGTTTTGTTGGCTAATGAAAAACTGTTTTTT
CDR3 protein: CASSAQVLLANEKLFF

clone size: NA
D gene: TRBD2
J gene: TRBJ2-1
V gene: TRBV6-2/TRBV6-3
CDR3 DNA: TGTGCCAGCAGTTACGAGACCGTCGCTAGCGGGATGAATGAGCAGTTCTTC
CDR3 protein: CASSYETVASGMNEQFF

clone size: NA
D gene: NA
J gene: TRBJ1-5
V gene: TRBV27
CDR3 DNA: TGTGCCAGCAGTTGGCAGGGCAATCAGCCCCAGCATTTT
CDR3 protein: CASSWQGNQPQHF

clone size: NA
D gene: NA
J gene: TRBJ2-1
V gene: TRBV5-1
CDR3 DNA: TGCGCCAGCAGCTTGGGGTTGGAGCTCATACTTAGATACAATGAGCAGTTCTTC
CDR3 protein: CASSLGLELILRYNEQFF

clone size: NA
D gene: NA
J gene: TRBJ1-1
V gene: TRBV12-3/TRBV12-4
CDR3 DNA: TGTGCCAGCAGGCCCAGGGTGGCTGAAGCTTTCTTT
CDR3 protein: CASRPRVAEAFF

clone size: NA
D gene: TRBD1
J gene: TRBJ1-5
V gene: TRBV5-6
CDR3 DNA: TGTGCCAGCAGCTTTGGGACAGGGTTTCAGCCCCAGCATTTT
CDR3 protein: CASSFGTGFQPQHF

clone size: NA
D gene: NA
J gene: TRBJ2-1
V gene: TRBV6-6
CDR3 DNA: TGTGCCAGCAGTTCAACTCGTAACAATGAGCAGTTCTTC
CDR3 protein: CASSSTRNNEQFF

clone size: NA
D gene: NA
J gene: TRBJ1-2
V gene: TRBV27
CDR3 DNA: TGTGCCAGCAGTGCCCACAGAAACTATGGCTACACCTTC
CDR3 protein: CASSAHRNYGYTF

clone size: NA
D gene: NA
J gene: TRBJ1-4
V gene: TRBV27
CDR3 DNA: TGTGCCAGCAATCATGGGGGGAGTGCTAATGAAAAACTGTTTTTT
CDR3 protein: CASNHGGSANEKLFF

clone size: once
D gene: NA
J gene: TRBJ1-4
V gene: TRBV6-5
CDR3 DNA: TGTGCCAGCAGTCCCAGGGATGAAAAACTGTTTTTT
CDR3 protein: CASSPRDEKLFF

clone size: NA
D gene: NA
J gene: TRBJ2-1
V gene: TRBV27
CDR3 DNA: TGTGCCAGCAGTCCCTCGGCGGGGGCCTTTGCCTACAATGAGCAGTTCTTC
CDR3 protein: CASSPSAGAFAYNEQFF

clone size: once
D gene: NA
J gene: TRBJ1-4
V gene: TRBV5-6
CDR3 DNA: TGTGCCAGCAGCTTGGGAGGTGAAAAACTGTTTTTT
CDR3 protein: CASSLGGEKLFF

clone size: NA
D gene: TRBD2
J gene: TRBJ2-1
V gene: TRBV4-2
CDR3 DNA: TGTGCCAGCAGAGCGGACGGGGGGGTCGATGAGCAGTTCTTC
CDR3 protein: CASRADGGVDEQFF

clone size: NA
D gene: NA
J gene: TRBJ1-2
V gene: TRBV6-1
CDR3 DNA: TGTGCCAGCAGTGATGACAGTTATGCGAACTATGGCTACACCTTC
CDR3 protein: CASSDDSYANYGYTF

clone size: NA
D gene: TRBD1
J gene: TRBJ1-2
V gene: TRBV9
CDR3 DNA: TGTGCCAGCAGCGTAGGGGACAGGGGCTATGGCTACACCTTC
CDR3 protein: CASSVGDRGYGYTF

clone size: once
D gene: TRBD1
J gene: TRBJ1-1
V gene: TRBV6-1
CDR3 DNA: TGTGCCAGCAGTGAACGGGACAGGGGCCTGAACACTGAAGCTTTCTTT
CDR3 protein: CASSERDRGLNTEAFF

clone size: NA
D gene: TRBD2
J gene: TRBJ2-2
V gene: TRBV7-9
CDR3 DNA: TGTGCCAGCAGCTTAGCCCTCCTAGCGGGGGGCCGGAGCACCGGGGAGCTGTTTTTT
CDR3 protein: CASSLALLAGGRSTGELFF

clone size: NA
D gene: NA
J gene: TRBJ2-7
V gene: TRBV6-5
CDR3 DNA: TGTGCCAGCAGATTGGCGGAAACCTACGAGCAGTACTTC
CDR3 protein: CASRLAETYEQYF

clone size: NA
D gene: TRBD1
J gene: TRBJ1-2
V gene: TRBV19
CDR3 DNA: TGTGCCAGTAGTATAGGTCTACAGGGGGCAAATGGCTACACCTTC
CDR3 protein: CASSIGLQGANGYTF

clone size: NA
D gene: TRBD1
J gene: TRBJ1-1
V gene: TRBV18
CDR3 DNA: TGTGCCAGCTTGGGACAGAAAAACACTGAAGCTTTCTTT
CDR3 protein: CASLGQKNTEAFF

clone size: NA
D gene: NA
J gene: TRBJ2-5
V gene: TRBV6-1
CDR3 DNA: TGTGCCAGCAGTGAAGGCAACGAGGCTACCCAAGAGACCCAGTACTTC
CDR3 protein: CASSEGNEATQETQYF

clone size: NA
D gene: TRBD1
J gene: TRBJ1-1
V gene: TRBV10-1
CDR3 DNA: TGCGCCGGAAGGACAGGGGGAAAATTCATGAACACTGAAGCTTTCTTT
CDR3 protein: CAGRTGGKFMNTEAFF

clone size: NA
D gene: TRBD2
J gene: TRBJ2-3
V gene: TRBV27
CDR3 DNA: TGTGCCAGCAGTGCCTTAGCGGGGGCCCCCACAGATACGCAGTATTTT
CDR3 protein: CASSALAGAPTDTQYF

clone size: once
D gene: NA
J gene: TRBJ1-4
V gene: TRBV11-2
CDR3 DNA: TGTGCCAGCAGCCAAAAATCAGCTCTACCAGGGCATGTATTCGGAAAACTGTTTTTT
CDR3 protein: CASSQKSALPGHVFGKLFF

clone size: NA
D gene: TRBD2
J gene: TRBJ2-1
V gene: TRBV25-1
CDR3 DNA: TGTGCCAGCAGGGATAGCGGGGTAGTCCAGGATGAGCAGTTCTTC
CDR3 protein: CASRDSGVVQDEQFF

clone size: once
D gene: NA
J gene: TRBJ1-1
V gene: TRBV2
CDR3 DNA: TGTGCCAGACTTAACACGGGGGAAACTGAAGCTTTCTTT
CDR3 protein: CARLNTGETEAFF

clone size: NA
D gene: TRBD1
J gene: TRBJ2-3
V gene: TRBV11-2
CDR3 DNA: TGTGCCAGCAGCTCGACAGGGTGGTCAGATACGCAGTATTTT
CDR3 protein: CASSSTGWSDTQYF

clone size: few
D gene: NA
J gene: TRBJ1-4
V gene: TRBV25-1
CDR3 DNA: TGTGCCAGCTCCACGACTGGGGGGACTAATGAAAAACTGTTTTTT
CDR3 protein: CASSTTGGTNEKLFF

clone size: NA
D gene: TRBD1
J gene: TRBJ1-5
V gene: TRBV19
CDR3 DNA: TGTGCCAGTAGTATAGTACTAACAGGGGCGCGCAATCAGCCCCAGCATTTT
CDR3 protein: CASSIVLTGARNQPQHF

clone size: NA
D gene: TRBD2
J gene: TRBJ2-7
V gene: TRBV13
CDR3 DNA: TGTGCCAGCAGCGCCAGACTAGCGGGGGACTACGAGCAGTACTTC
CDR3 protein: CASSARLAGDYEQYF

clone size: once
D gene: NA
J gene: TRBJ2-7
V gene: TRBV3-1/TRBV3-2
CDR3 DNA: TGTGCCAGCAGGGGGGGGGCAGGACCCGTCGAGCAGTACTTC
CDR3 protein: CASRGGAGPVEQYF